Presented here are 24 T cell receptor beta chains from one specimen sequenced in a study of shared clonotypes between healthy human individuals (dated by TCRdb to about 2020). Library preparation was by the immunoSEQ multiplex PCR assay. TCRdb obtained this table from immuneACCESS and retained in-frame rearrangements with V and J assigned. These tables miss some clones; where compared with another copy, unresolved V genes account for less than half of the shortfall, and the remainder is unexplained. Within this sample are approximately 2.5 million clones, with approximately 93% of them counted one time only. 0.36% of the sample belongs to the ten largest clones. The specimen sequenced was naive CD4+ T cells from PBMCs. The cell subset or site label corresponds to: CD45RA+ positively selected. Every receptor here comes from a man aged 18 to 29 in good health. Some clones in this sample may be carry-over from other donors' samples.

The CDR3 sequence: CASSRMGPSRYF. The CDR3 nucleotides read TGCGCCAGCAGTCGCATGGGCCCCAGCAGGTACTTC. The chain joins TRBV23-1 to TRBJ2-7; no definite D call. TRBV23-1 is sorted into the ORF group, with uncertain function. The CDR3 covers 12 residues. Deletions cut 4 bases from V and 12 bases from J, with 16 bases between.

The chain uses TRBV11-1 and TRBJ2-5; 7 bases match TRBD2. Trimming removed 5 bases from V and 2 bases from J; junction bases left unmatched: 8. Germline V gene lookup returns CDR1 SGHAT and CDR2 FQDESV (reference sequence). This CDR3 is 15 amino acids long. The CDR3 region is CASSARLAGQETQYF. The CDR3 coding sequence is TGTGCCAGCAGCGCCCGACTAGCAGGGCAAGAGACCCAGTACTTC. The whole variable domain, filled in from reference TRBV11-1 and TRBJ2-5, reads EAEVAQSPRYKITEKSQAVAFWCDPISGHATLYWYRQILGQGPELLVQFQDESVVDDSQLPKDRFSAERLKGVDSTLKIQPAELGDSAMYLCASSARLAGQETQYFGPGTRLLVL.

The V and J genes are TRBV29-1 and TRBJ2-3; 8 nucleotides line up with TRBD2. Trimming cost V 3 bases and J 4 bases; bases outside gene matches: 18. The CDR3 is 18 amino acids. Germline-derived CDR1 and CDR2 are SQVTM and ANQGSEA. CDR3 bases: TGCAGCGTTGAGCGGGCCGGGACTAGGAACATGGAGGCAGATACGCAGTATTTT. It translates to CSVERAGTRNMEADTQYF.

This chain's CDR3 is CAISDASYNSPLHF. In DNA, the CDR3 is TGTGCCATCAGTGACGCCAGCTATAATTCACCCCTCCACTTT. The genes are TRBV10-3 and TRBJ1-6; D unresolved. From germline, CDR1 is ENHRY and CDR2 SYGVKD. The CDR3 is 14 residues long. Trimming removed 3 bases at V and 3 bases at J, with 6 bases between.

V is TRBV30 and J is TRBJ2-5; TRBD1 aligns across 7 bases. V lost 6 bases and J lost 5; bases outside the gene matches: 9. The CDR3 is 13 residues long. Germline-derived CDR1 and CDR2 are GTSNPN and SVGIG (reference sequence). DNA for the CDR3: TGTGCCTGTACAGGGGATATTGGTGAGACCCAGTACTTC. Translated, it gives CACTGDIGETQYF.

The J gene is TRBJ2-1, the V gene TRBV30; tentative D call: TRBD2 (5 bases). Trimming took off 1 base at V and 14 bases at J, with 15 bases between the two ends. The germline V gene encodes CDR1 GTSNPN and CDR2 SVGIG (reference sequence). The CDR3 has 12 amino acids. The CDR3 spells CAWSATSPEEFF. CDR3 DNA: TGTGCCTGGAGTGCTACTTCCCCGGAGGAGTTCTTC.

The chain recombines TRBV2 with TRBJ1-4, with 7 positions matching TRBD1. The CDR3 is made up of 13 amino acids. Per germline, CDR1 SNHLY and CDR2 FYNNEI. V lost 8 bases to trimming and J lost 7 bases; unmatched junction nucleotides: 7. The CDR3 loop reads CASDRQGGEKLFF. In DNA, the CDR3 is TGTGCCAGCGATAGACAGGGAGGTGAAAAACTGTTTTTT.

The CDR3 here is CASSLWAAGVGTQYF. In DNA form, the CDR3 reads TGCGCCAGCAGCTTGTGGGCAGCGGGAGTCGGTACGCAGTATTTT. The gene calls are TRBV5-1 and TRBJ2-3, with 8 bases aligning to TRBD2. J lost 8 bases, V lost 1 base, and 9 bases had no gene match. The CDR3 runs to 15 residues. Germline CDR1 reads SGHRS; CDR2 reads YFSETQ.

V is TRBV7-2 and J is TRBJ2-1; TRBD2 aligns across 12 bases. The V gene end was trimmed by 2 bases and the J gene end by 7 bases; junction bases not matched to a gene: 12. Per germline, CDR1 SGHTA and CDR2 FQGNSA. The CDR3 extends over 18 amino acids. As DNA, the CDR3 is TGTGCCAGCAGCTTAACCGTCCGGACTAGCGGGAAGGGGAATGAGCAGTTCTTC. Amino acids: CASSLTVRTSGKGNEQFF.

This chain connects TRBV21-1 to TRBJ2-3; no DNA check was done on the table's D call, TRBD1. TRBV21-1 is a pseudogene. The CDR3 length is 15 residues. In nucleotides, the CDR3 is TGTGCCAGCAGCAAGGGCTTATGCTACACAGATACGCAGTATTTT. Amino acids: CASSKGLCYTDTQYF.

The chain couples TRBV5-1 to TRBJ2-1, with D perhaps matching TRBD1 (6 bases). Trimming removed 4 bases at V and 3 bases at J, with 14 bases between. CDR3 length: 15 residues. Germline V gene lookup returns CDR1 SGHRS and CDR2 YFSETQ. This CDR3 is CASSLGAGNYNEQFF. In DNA form, the CDR3 reads TGCGCCAGCAGCCTGGGGGCGGGCAACTACAATGAGCAGTTCTTC.

The genes are TRBV2 and TRBJ1-2, with 12 nucleotides matching TRBD1. J lost 8 bases, V lost 7 bases, and 8 bases had no gene match. This CDR3 is built from 14 residues. Germline loops: CDR1 SNHLY, CDR2 FYNNEI. The CDR3 DNA reads TGTGCCAGCATTAGGGACAGGGGGCAATGGGGCTACACCTTC. Protein product: CASIRDRGQWGYTF.

For the CDR3, the DNA is TGTGCCAGCAGCTTACTGGGGACAGTAGGCGAGCAGTACTTC. Translation: CASSLLGTVGEQYF. The chain couples TRBV7-2 to TRBJ2-7, with 7 bases matching TRBD1. V shed 2 bases, J shed 6 bases, and the junction held 7 bases outside the gene matches. The germline V gene has CDR1 SGHTA and CDR2 FQGNSA. The CDR3 covers 14 residues.

As concerns this clone: The sample contains more than one DNA sequence encoding this CDR3. V is TRBV25-1 and J is TRBJ1-1; TRBD1 agrees at 7 bases. CDR3 length equals 14 residues. J gave up 2 bases and V 5 bases, and 5 bases lay outside the gene matches. Germline CDR1 and CDR2: MGHDK and SYGVNS. CDR3: CASSLQGGNTEAFF. The CDR3 DNA is TGTGCCAGCAGTCTTCAGGGGGGAAACACTGAAGCTTTCTTT.

The rearrangement links TRBV11-3 to TRBJ2-2; possibly TRBD1 for D (5 bases). The CDR3 runs to 15 residues. V shed 5 bases and J shed 4 bases, with 14 bases lying between them. Per germline, CDR1 SGHNT and CDR2 YENEEA. CDR3 bases: TGTGCCAGCAGCACAGGCCCTCGCGGCACCGGGGAGCTGTTTTTT. It specifies CASSTGPRGTGELFF.

The chain couples TRBV5-1 to TRBJ2-2, with D hard to call. V was pared by 4 bases and J by 5 bases, with 15 bases between. This CDR3 spans 15 amino acids. Germline CDR1 is SGHRS and CDR2 is YFSETQ. The CDR3 nucleotides are TGCGCCAGCAGCCCTGATATCCGACGGACCGGGGAGCTGTTTTTT. This sequence encodes CASSPDIRRTGELFF.

V gene TRBV5-4 combines with J gene TRBJ2-3; no clear D gene. Germline-derived CDR1 and CDR2 are SGHNT and YYREEE (reference sequence). The CDR3 runs 13 residues. Trimming pared 2 bases from V and 1 base from J, leaving 5 bases between. The CDR3 bases are TGTGCCAGCAGCTTCGTCCGCACAGATACGCAGTATTTT. This translates into CASSFVRTDTQYF.

This chain uses TRBV19 with TRBJ2-1; no clear D. V was cut by 7 bases and J by 9 bases, with 16 bases left in between. The CDR3 is made up of 13 amino acids. Germline CDR1 LNHDA, CDR2 SQIVND (reference sequence). The CDR3, as DNA: TGTGCCAGTACCTCCCGGTTTCCCTCTGAGCAGTTCTTC. This encodes CASTSRFPSEQFF.

The J gene is TRBJ2-1, the V gene TRBV7-3, with 11 positions matching TRBD2. Germline CDR1 SGHTA, CDR2 FQGTGA. The V and J ends lost 5 bases and 9 bases, in that order; junction bases with no gene match: 6. This CDR3 is 14 amino acids long. The CDR3 DNA sequence: TGTGCCAGCAGCAACGGACTAGCGGGTGCTGAGCAGTTCTTC. Amino acid sequence: CASSNGLAGAEQFF.

About this clone itself: Within the sample, other DNA sequences also encode this same CDR3. The chain is built from TRBV29-1 and TRBJ1-2, with D uncertain. V was cut by 6 bases and J by 2 bases, with 7 bases left in between. This CDR3 spans 11 amino acids. CDR1 is SQVTM and CDR2 is ANQGSEA in the germline V gene. The CDR3 protein is CSVGENYGYTF. The CDR3 region has the DNA TGCAGCGTCGGTGAAAACTATGGCTACACCTTC. The full variable domain, in which reference TRBV29-1 and TRBJ1-2 provide the parts outside the CDR3, is SAVISQKPSRDICQRGTSLTIQCQVDSQVTMMFWYRQQPGQSLTLIATANQGSEATYESGFVIDKFPISRPNLTFSTLTVSNMSPEDSSIYLCSVGENYGYTFGSGTRLTVV.

V and J are TRBV7-2 and TRBJ1-2, with 7 bases fitting TRBD1. Germline V lookup: CDR1 SGHTA, CDR2 FQGNSA. This CDR3 has 15 amino acids. The V segment lost 5 bases and the J segment 9 bases; nucleotides outside the gene matches: 15. The CDR3 spells CASSAQGGPQGSYTF. The CDR3 DNA reads TGTGCCAGCAGCGCCCAAGGGGGGCCACAGGGGAGCTACACCTTC. The variable domain in full, with the rest retrieved from reference TRBV7-2 and TRBJ1-2, is GAGVSQSPSNKVTEKGKDVELRCDPISGHTALYWYRQSLGQGLEFLIYFQGNSAPDKSGLPSDRFSAERTGGSVSTLTIQRTQQEDSAVYLCASSAQGGPQGSYTFGSGTRLTVV.

In regard to this clone: Other DNA sequences in the sample encode the same CDR3. This chain connects TRBV28 to TRBJ2-7; D ambiguous. Trimming left V 2 bases short and J 2 bases short, with 13 bases between. Germline-derived CDR1 and CDR2 are MDHEN and SYDVKM. The CDR3 runs 15 residues. The CDR3 loop is CASSLSGDPTYEQYF. The CDR3 DNA is TGTGCCAGCAGTTTAAGTGGGGATCCTACCTACGAGCAGTACTTC. The entire variable domain, with the rest obtained from reference TRBV28 and TRBJ2-7, is as follows: DVKVTQSSRYLVKRTGEKVFLECVQDMDHENMFWYRQDPGLGLRLIYFSYDVKMKEKGDIPEGYSVSREKKERFSLILESASTNQTSMYLCASSLSGDPTYEQYFGPGTRLTVT.

The V call is TRBV2, the J call TRBJ1-2; a weak D match, TRBD1 (6 bases). This CDR3 has 13 amino acids. Germline CDR1 and CDR2: SNHLY and FYNNEI. With 3 bases removed from V and 7 bases from J, the gap between germline ends came to 12 bases. The CDR3 sequence is CASSDRGGSGYTF. The CDR3 DNA reads as TGTGCCAGCAGTGACAGGGGCGGGAGTGGCTACACCTTC. The whole variable domain, remainder taken from reference TRBV2 and TRBJ1-2, is EPEVTQTPSHQVTQMGQEVILRCVPISNHLYFYWYRQILGQKVEFLVSFYNNEISEKSEIFDDQFSVERPDGSNFTLKIRSTKLEDSAMYFCASSDRGGSGYTFGSGTRLTVV.

This clone has only one observation. V gene TRBV5-4 combines with J gene TRBJ2-1, with D perhaps assigned TRBD1 or TRBD2 (6 bases each). Trimming stripped 4 bases from V and 1 base from J, with 12 bases between. CDR3 length equals 15 residues. Germline V lookup: CDR1 SGHNT, CDR2 YYREEE (reference sequence). As DNA, the CDR3 is TGTGCCAGCAGCACGAGGGGGGAGTCCTACAATGAGCAGTTCTTC. The encoded protein is CASSTRGESYNEQFF.